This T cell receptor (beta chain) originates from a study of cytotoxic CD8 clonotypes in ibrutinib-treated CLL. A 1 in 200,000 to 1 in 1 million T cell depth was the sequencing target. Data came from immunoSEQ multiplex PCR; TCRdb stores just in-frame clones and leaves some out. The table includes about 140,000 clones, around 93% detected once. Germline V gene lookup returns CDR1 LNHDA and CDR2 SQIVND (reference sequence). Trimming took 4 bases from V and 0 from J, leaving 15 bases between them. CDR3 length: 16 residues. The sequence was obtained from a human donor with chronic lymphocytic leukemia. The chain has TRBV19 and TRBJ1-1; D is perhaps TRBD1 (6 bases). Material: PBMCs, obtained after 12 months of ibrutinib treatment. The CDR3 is CASSTGTQKLNTEAFF. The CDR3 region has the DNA TGTGCCAGTAGTACCGGGACACAGAAACTGAACACTGAAGCTTTCTTT.